These 14 T cell receptor beta chains share one sample of origin, sequenced in a study of blood T cell repertoires in COVID-19. Repertoires were generated with immunoSEQ multiplex PCR, while TCRdb's copy carries only in-frame clones and drops some. The sample includes a few hundred thousand clones, roughly 89% of them seen just once. The sequencing sample was made of peripheral blood. The receptors here all came from a man younger than 35 with COVID-19, enrolled during active disease.

The rearrangement links TRBV3-1 (or the pseudogene TRBV3-2) to TRBJ2-1; weak D call: TRBD2 (5 bases). The CDR3 length is 12 residues. Trimming stripped 5 bases from V and 13 bases from J, with 15 bases between. The germline CDR1 and CDR2 sequences are LGHDT and YNNKEL (reference sequence). CDR3 protein: CASSSPGGGQFF. The CDR3 DNA follows: TGTGCCAGCAGCTCCCCCGGCGGAGGACAGTTCTTC.

The V gene is TRBV5-4, the J gene TRBJ2-3; D is perhaps TRBD2 (5 bases). Trimming took 0 bases from V and 1 from J, leaving 12 bases between them. The CDR3 runs to 16 residues. Germline CDR1 and CDR2: SGHNT and YYREEE (reference sequence). The CDR3 here is CASSLALAYRTDTQYF. CDR3 DNA: TGTGCCAGCAGCTTGGCCCTAGCTTATCGCACAGATACGCAGTATTTT.

The V and J genes are TRBV28 and TRBJ2-7; unclear D gene. This CDR3 is built from 13 residues. CDR1 is MDHEN and CDR2 is SYDVKM in the germline V gene. The V end lost 3 bases, the J end lost 2 bases, and 8 bases lay between the germline ends. The CDR3 protein is CASSLPGPYEQYF. The CDR3 DNA reads TGTGCCAGCAGTTTGCCGGGTCCCTACGAGCAGTACTTC.

The chain joins TRBV3-1 (or the pseudogene TRBV3-2) to TRBJ1-2; TRBD1 matches 7 bases. Germline V CDR1 and CDR2: LGHDT, YNNKEL (reference sequence). CDR3 size: 13 residues. The trim removed 3 bases at V and 8 bases at J, leaving 6 bases unmatched. This chain's CDR3 is CASSHEGAGGYTF. The CDR3 bases are TGTGCCAGCAGCCATGAGGGGGCAGGGGGCTACACCTTC.

The chain joins TRBV6-5 to TRBJ1-2; D is possibly TRBD1 (5 bases). The CDR3 covers 14 residues. Germline CDR1 and CDR2: MNHEY and SVGAGI. The germline V and J ends were trimmed by 6 bases and 7 bases, with 18 bases remaining between them. CDR3 sequence (DNA): TGTGCCAGCAGGCACCGCGACAGAGATGGTGGCTACACCTTC. The encoded protein is CASRHRDRDGGYTF.

In this sample, this clone turned up a few times. The chain couples TRBV2 to TRBJ2-3; 10 positions agree with TRBD2. The CDR3 runs to 14 residues. Germline lookup yields CDR1 SNHLY and CDR2 FYNNEI. V dropped 5 bases and J dropped 6; count of bases not matched to a gene: 5. The CDR3 protein is CASSRAGGLDTQYF. The CDR3 region has the DNA TGTGCCAGCAGTCGAGCGGGGGGGCTGGATACGCAGTATTTT.

The CDR3 nucleotides read TGTGCCAGCAATCAACTTAATCCGGAGGGCGGCTACGAGCAGTACTTC. It yields the protein CASNQLNPEGGYEQYF. The chain has TRBV27 and TRBJ2-7; D perhaps matches TRBD2 (6 bases). Germline V CDR1 and CDR2: MNHEY, SMNVEV (reference sequence). CDR3 length: 16 amino acids. Trimming stripped 7 bases from V and 3 bases from J, with 22 bases between.

J is TRBJ1-2 and V is TRBV5-4; 9 positions match TRBD1. The CDR3 has 13 residues. V lost 4 bases to trimming and J lost 4 bases; unmatched junction nucleotides: 2. Germline CDR1 SGHNT, CDR2 YYREEE (reference sequence). The CDR3 reads CASSAGQGYGYTF. CDR3 sequence (DNA): TGTGCCAGCAGCGCGGGACAGGGCTATGGCTACACCTTC.

This chain uses TRBV5-4 with TRBJ2-7; 8 bases are shared with TRBD1. CDR1 is SGHNT, CDR2 YYREEE, per germline (reference sequence). The CDR3 length is 15 residues. Trimming cost V 4 bases and J 0 bases; bases outside gene matches: 6. In DNA, the CDR3 is TGTGCCAGCAGCAGGACAGGGACAGGCTCCTACGAGCAGTACTTC. Protein: CASSRTGTGSYEQYF.

The rearrangement uses TRBV3-1 (or the pseudogene TRBV3-2) and TRBJ1-1, with 7 bases aligning to TRBD1. Germline lookup yields CDR1 LGHDT and CDR2 YNNKEL (reference sequence). The J segment lost 5 bases and the V segment lost 8 bases, leaving 5 bases of the junction unmatched. The CDR3 runs to 12 residues. The CDR3 region has the DNA TGTGCCAGCTCTCGCAGGGGGACTGAAGCTTTCTTT. It is translated as CASSRRGTEAFF.

CDR3 sequence (DNA): TGTGCCAGCACCGAAAGGACTGACAATGAGCAGTTCTTC. Translated, it gives CASTERTDNEQFF. The chain carries TRBV6-6 and TRBJ2-1; tentative D call: TRBD2 (5 bases). Trimming removed 7 bases at V and 5 bases at J, with 12 bases between. Germline V gives CDR1 MNHNY, CDR2 SVGAGI (reference sequence). The CDR3 covers 13 residues.

The chain has TRBV21-1 and TRBJ1-5; no DNA check was done on the table's D call, TRBD1. TRBV21-1 is a known pseudogene. The CDR3 has 20 amino acids. This CDR3 is CASSRERQGIELGSNQPQHF. For the CDR3, the DNA is TGTGCCAGCAGCAGAGAAAGACAGGGGATTGAGCTCGGAAGCAATCAGCCCCAGCATTTT.

V and J are TRBV27 and TRBJ2-7; D remains ambiguous. CDR1 MNHEY and CDR2 SMNVEV come from the germline V gene (reference sequence). The V end lost 3 bases, the J end lost 2 bases, and 11 bases lay between the germline ends. The CDR3 contains 14 residues. The CDR3 nucleotides read TGTGCCAGCAGTTTCTCATCGGCGGCCTACGAGCAGTACTTC. This gives the protein CASSFSSAAYEQYF.

V gene TRBV19 combines with J gene TRBJ2-7, with 9 positions matching TRBD1. The CDR3 totals 14 residues. The J segment lost 6 bases and the V segment lost 6 bases, leaving 9 bases of the junction unmatched. CDR1 and CDR2 from the germline V gene are LNHDA and SQIVND (reference sequence). The DNA for the CDR3 is TGTGCCAGTAGCCTACAGGGGGCGCAGGGCGAGCAGTACTTC. Translation: CASSLQGAQGEQYF.